A single sample gave rise to the 21 T cell receptor beta chains below, sequenced in a study of cytomegalovirus exposure and HLA in healthy donors. This PCR relied on a set of 60 Vbeta primers and 13 Jbeta primers. Assay used: immunoSEQ multiplex PCR; TCRdb lists only in-frame clones, some missing. Of about 160,000 clones in the sample, 80% to 90% are singletons; the top ten hold roughly 13%. Sequencing was carried out using PBMCs. The source of these receptors is a woman in her forties or fifties in good health and CMV-seronegative.

The V and J genes are TRBV15 and TRBJ2-5; D not resolved. V lost 0 bases, J lost 0 bases, and 11 bases lay in between. The CDR3 is 16 residues long. CDR1 and CDR2 from the germline V gene are LNHNV and YYDKDF (reference sequence). CDR3 in DNA: TGTGCCACCAGCAGAGATCCGGTGCGATACCAAGAGACCCAGTACTTC. This encodes CATSRDPVRYQETQYF.

The CDR3 spells CSVELAGGGETQYF. The DNA of the CDR3 is TGCAGCGTCGAACTAGCGGGGGGTGGAGAGACCCAGTACTTC. This chain uses TRBV29-1 with TRBJ2-5; 12 bases fit TRBD2. The J segment lost 4 bases and the V segment lost 6 bases, leaving 6 bases of the junction unmatched. This CDR3 has 14 residues. Germline CDR1 is SQVTM and CDR2 is ANQGSEA.

This clone showed up just a few times. The chain carries TRBV7-3 and TRBJ2-5; a possible D gene is TRBD2 (5 bases). The V and J ends lost 5 bases and 4 bases respectively, with 11 bases between them. The germline CDR1 and CDR2 sequences are SGHTA and FQGTGA. The CDR3 covers 13 residues. CDR3 sequence: CASSILAGETQYF. CDR3 DNA sequence: TGTGCCAGCAGCATTCTAGCTGGAGAGACCCAGTACTTC. Complete variable domain (other parts from reference TRBV7-3 and TRBJ2-5): GAGVSQTPSNKVTEKGKYVELRCDPISGHTALYWYRQSLGQGPEFLIYFQGTGAADDSGLPNDRFFAVRPEGSVSTLKIQRTERGDSAVYLCASSILAGETQYFGPGTRLLVL.

The table lists this clone with a count of one. V gene TRBV4-3 combines with J gene TRBJ1-1; D not certain. The ends were cut back, 0 bases at V and 1 base at J, with 3 bases in the middle. Germline V gene sequence: CDR1 LGHNA, CDR2 YSLEER. The length of the CDR3 is 13 residues. This CDR3 reads CASSQDRNTEAFF. CDR3 nucleotides: TGCGCCAGCAGCCAAGACAGGAACACTGAAGCTTTCTTT.

This chain uses TRBV5-1 with TRBJ2-5; 9 bases line up with TRBD2. J gave up 5 bases and V 0 bases, and 8 bases lay outside the gene matches. The CDR3 has 16 residues. Germline CDR1 SGHRS, CDR2 YFSETQ. This CDR3 reads CASSLGQRGAGETQYF. The DNA for the CDR3 is TGCGCCAGCAGCTTGGGCCAGCGGGGGGCCGGGGAGACCCAGTACTTC.

This clone appeared a few times. The V gene is TRBV19, the J gene TRBJ1-4, with D perhaps TRBD1 (5 bases). V lost 7 bases, J lost 5 bases, and 11 bases lay in between. Germline-derived CDR1 and CDR2 are LNHDA and SQIVND (reference sequence). The CDR3 consists of 13 residues. CDR3 residues: CASIGGVNEKLFF. Here the CDR3 DNA reads TGTGCCAGTATCGGAGGGGTCAATGAAAAACTGTTTTTT. Complete variable domain (other parts from reference TRBV19 and TRBJ1-4): DGGITQSPKYLFRKEGQNVTLSCEQNLNHDAMYWYRQDPGQGLRLIYYSQIVNDFQKGDIAEGYSVSREKKESFPLTVTSAQKNPTAFYLCASIGGVNEKLFFGSGTQLSVL.

The chain couples TRBV7-9 to TRBJ1-4; D is perhaps TRBD1 (5 bases). Germline-derived CDR1 and CDR2 are SEHNR and FQNEAQ (reference sequence). Deletions cut 4 bases from V and 7 bases from J, with 16 bases between. The CDR3 spans 15 residues. Written as DNA, the CDR3 is TGTGCCAGCAGCTCCAGGACACCCGTAGGTGAAAAACTGTTTTTT. Amino acids: CASSSRTPVGEKLFF.

The genes are TRBV6-5 and TRBJ1-2, with D tentatively TRBD1 (6 bases). V was cut by 0 bases and J by 8 bases, with 13 bases left in between. This CDR3 is 14 amino acids long. Germline CDR1 and CDR2: MNHEY and SVGAGI. The CDR3 spells CASSYSGALRGYTF. CDR3 coding DNA: TGTGCCAGCAGTTACTCGGGGGCGTTGAGGGGCTACACCTTC.

The genes are TRBV29-1 and TRBJ2-1, with 9 bases aligning to TRBD2. The CDR3 is 15 amino acids. The germline gives CDR1 SQVTM, CDR2 ANQGSEA. The V gene end was trimmed by 3 bases and the J gene end by 1 base; junction bases not matched to a gene: 4. The CDR3 protein is CSVDSGRESYNEQFF. CDR3 DNA: TGCAGCGTTGATAGCGGGAGAGAGTCCTACAATGAGCAGTTCTTC.

The rearrangement uses TRBV5-1 and TRBJ1-2; tentatively, D is TRBD1 (6 bases). Trimming took 4 bases from V and 4 from J, leaving 14 bases between them. Per the germline V gene, CDR1 is SGHRS and CDR2 is YFSETQ. The CDR3 has 14 residues. The CDR3, as DNA: TGCGCCAGCAGCAAACAACAGGGAAGCTATGGCTACACCTTC. Its protein product is CASSKQQGSYGYTF.

This chain links TRBV28 with TRBJ1-2, with D uncertain. The ends were cut back, 2 bases at V and 4 bases at J, with 17 bases in the middle. Germline values: CDR1 MDHEN, CDR2 SYDVKM. The CDR3 contains 16 residues. The CDR3 sequence is CASSLEPYILSYGYTF. CDR3 in DNA: TGTGCCAGCAGTTTAGAGCCGTATATTCTCTCCTATGGCTACACCTTC.

V and J are TRBV19 and TRBJ1-1; the D gene is possibly TRBD1 (5 bases). V lost 5 bases and J 1 base, leaving 17 bases between the germline ends. The CDR3 loop spans 16 amino acids. Germline V gene lookup returns CDR1 LNHDA and CDR2 SQIVND (reference sequence). DNA for the CDR3: TGTGCCAGTAGTCCCCAAACGGGGGGAAGGAACACTGAAGCTTTCTTT. This codes for CASSPQTGGRNTEAFF.

The chain uses TRBV19 and TRBJ2-7; 7 nucleotides line up with TRBD2. The CDR3 loop spans 14 amino acids. V was clipped by 5 bases and J by 3 bases; unmatched bases: 7. The germline V gene encodes CDR1 LNHDA and CDR2 SQIVND (reference sequence). CDR3 protein: CASSAALADYEQYF. The CDR3 DNA is TGTGCCAGTAGTGCAGCTCTAGCGGACTACGAGCAGTACTTC.

This clone was seen more than once but under ten times. J is TRBJ1-1 and V is TRBV7-9; a weak D match, TRBD1 (6 bases). CDR1 and CDR2 from the germline V gene are SEHNR and FQNEAQ (reference sequence). Trimming stripped 5 bases from V and 3 bases from J, with 7 bases between. The CDR3 extends over 12 amino acids. Here the CDR3 DNA reads TGTGCCAGCAGCCGACAGGACACTGAAGCTTTCTTT. Its translation is CASSRQDTEAFF. The whole variable domain, remainder taken from reference TRBV7-9 and TRBJ1-1, is DTGVSQNPRHKITKRGQNVTFRCDPISEHNRLYWYRQTLGQGPEFLTYFQNEAQLEKSRLLSDRFSAERPKGSFSTLEIQRTEQGDSAMYLCASSRQDTEAFFGQGTRLTVV.

This sequence joins TRBV7-3 and TRBJ2-7, with a tentative D call TRBD2 (6 bases). CDR1 is SGHTA and CDR2 is FQGTGA in the germline V gene. Trimming pared 3 bases from V and 4 bases from J, leaving 13 bases between. The CDR3 has 14 residues. CDR3 sequence reads: CASSFSAGRYEQYF. CDR3 nucleotide sequence: TGTGCCAGCAGCTTTTCTGCAGGGAGGTACGAGCAGTACTTC.

V and J are TRBV4-3 and TRBJ1-2; 8 nucleotides match TRBD1. V trimming: 0 bases; J trimming: 6 bases; junction bases outside the gene matches: 9. Germline V gives CDR1 LGHNA, CDR2 YSLEER. This CDR3 is 16 amino acids long. CDR3 amino acids: CASSQDSWGTGHGYTF. The DNA of the CDR3 is TGCGCCAGCAGCCAAGATTCGTGGGGGACAGGTCATGGCTACACCTTC.

The chain joins TRBV5-5 to TRBJ2-3; D might be TRBD2 (5 bases). The V and J ends lost 4 bases and 0 bases respectively, with 15 bases between them. This CDR3 has 16 amino acids. Germline V lookup: CDR1 SGHKS, CDR2 YYEKEE (reference sequence). The CDR3: CASSESMGSSTDTQYF. CDR3 coding DNA: TGTGCCAGCAGCGAGAGTATGGGGAGCAGCACAGATACGCAGTATTTT.

The gene calls are TRBV7-9 and TRBJ2-3, with a weak D call TRBD2 (5 bases). V lost 5 bases and J 6 bases, leaving 15 bases between the germline ends. The CDR3 is 14 amino acids. Germline V gene lookup returns CDR1 SEHNR and CDR2 FQNEAQ (reference sequence). In nucleotides, the CDR3 is TGTGCCAGCAGCCCCGGACGGACTTGGGATACGCAGTATTTT. It codes for CASSPGRTWDTQYF.

The gene calls are TRBV5-6 and TRBJ2-2; D not resolved. V lost 0 bases and J 2 bases, leaving 8 bases between the germline ends. Germline loops: CDR1 SGHDT, CDR2 YYEEEE. CDR3 length equals 15 residues. The CDR3 DNA follows: TGTGCCAGCAGCTTGGGACAAATTAACACCGGGGAGCTGTTTTTT. Translated: CASSLGQINTGELFF.

This chain uses TRBV2 with TRBJ2-3, with 7 bases lining up with TRBD1. Germline assignment: CDR1 SNHLY and CDR2 FYNNEI. After removal of 6 bases from V and 0 bases from J, the junction contained 3 bases not matched to a gene. This CDR3 contains 14 residues. CDR3 coding DNA: TGTGCCAGCAGCGGGGACAGTAGCACAGATACGCAGTATTTT. This codes for CASSGDSSTDTQYF.

This clone showed up just a few times. The V and J genes are TRBV7-3 and TRBJ2-1; 8 bases are shared with TRBD2. V shed 6 bases, J shed 9 bases, and the junction held 16 bases outside the gene matches. CDR1 and CDR2 (germline): SGHTA, FQGTGA. This CDR3 has 16 residues. CDR3 bases: TGTGCCAGCAGTTATCGGGGGGGGTCCCCTCAGGGTGAGCAGTTCTTC. This gives the protein CASSYRGGSPQGEQFF.